What follows is one TCR beta chain and its context. Its antigen is undetermined. The data were obtained in a study of CXCR3-negative and CXCR3-positive naive CD8 T cells. TRB cDNA libraries were made by UMI-labeled 5' RACE. TCRdb re-called the 5' RACE reads, yielding one record per CDR3 amino acid sequence without DNA. The listing records 100,000 to 150,000 distinct CDR3 sequences. Study conclusions and caveats: In both naive subsets diversity was comparably high, whereas memory CD8+ cells showed much lower diversity. Comparison of naive cells showed more hydrophobic TRB CDR3s in CXCR3-positive than in CXCR3-negative naive cells.

There are 15 residues in the CDR3. CDR1 is MDHEN, CDR2 SYDVKM, per germline. Specimen: naive CXCR3- CD8+ T cells from blood. Subset meaning: CD45RO-CCR7+CD27+CD95- naive CD8+ T cells lacking CXCR3 (TNR3-). This TCR was sampled from a human donor in good health. Some clones in this sample may be carry-over from other donors' samples. The chain couples TRBV28 to TRBJ2-6. The CDR3 here is CASNQRPRGANVLTF.